These 27 T cell receptor beta chains came from one sample sequenced in a study of blood T cell repertoires in COVID-19 (dated by TCRdb to between 2020 and 2021). The library came from the immunoSEQ multiplex PCR assay. This immuneACCESS table, as held by TCRdb, lists in-frame sequences with V and J called but not all clones. Of the missing ones, under half trace to an unresolved V gene in checked studies; the others have no known cause. This sample holds around 65,000 clones; about four fifths were observed only once. The ten largest clones take up more than 45% of the sample. The sequenced sample was peripheral blood. All receptors come from a human donor in a cohort sampled during active COVID-19.

V and J are TRBV2 and TRBJ1-1, with D uncertain. With 3 bases removed from V and 4 bases from J, the gap between germline ends came to 9 bases. Germline-derived CDR1 and CDR2 are SNHLY and FYNNEI. The CDR3 is made up of 13 amino acids. The CDR3 here is CASSEQAFTEAFF. As DNA, the CDR3 is TGTGCCAGCAGTGAGCAGGCCTTCACTGAAGCTTTCTTT.

This sequence joins TRBV19 and TRBJ1-4, with 8 bases that match TRBD1. V shed 8 bases and J 0 bases; nucleotides not matched to a gene: 14. This CDR3 spans 18 amino acids. Per the germline V gene, CDR1 is LNHDA and CDR2 is SQIVND (reference sequence). Written as DNA, the CDR3 is TGTGCCAGTCTCCGGGGACAGGACAACCTTGCAACTAATGAAAAACTGTTTTTT. This gives the protein CASLRGQDNLATNEKLFF.

V and J are TRBV7-2 and TRBJ1-2; 7 nucleotides line up with TRBD1. Germline CDR1 SGHTA, CDR2 FQGNSA. The V segment lost 6 bases and the J segment 8 bases; nucleotides outside the gene matches: 9. CDR3 length: 13 amino acids. The CDR3 DNA reads as TGTGCCAGCAGACTGACAGGGCTAGAGGGCTACACCTTC. It is translated as CASRLTGLEGYTF. Complete variable domain (other parts from reference TRBV7-2 and TRBJ1-2): GAGVSQSPSNKVTEKGKDVELRCDPISGHTALYWYRQSLGQGLEFLIYFQGNSAPDKSGLPSDRFSAERTGGSVSTLTIQRTQQEDSAVYLCASRLTGLEGYTFGSGTRLTVV.

The chain has TRBV21-1 and TRBJ1-1; the DNA was not used to check the table's D call, TRBD1. TRBV21-1 is a pseudogene segment. CDR3 size: 15 residues. This chain's CDR3 is CASSKVTPLNTEAFF. The CDR3 DNA follows: TGTGCCAGCAGCAAAGTCACACCCCTGAACACTGAAGCTTTCTTT.

This chain links TRBV6-5 with TRBJ1-1; possible D gene TRBD1, 5 bases. This CDR3 region has 14 residues. V was clipped by 6 bases and J by 2 bases, with 13 bases between them. Germline V gene data show CDR1 as MNHEY and CDR2 as SVGAGI. CDR3 nucleotides: TGTGCCAGCAGGCAGACAGAACTTAACACTGAAGCTTTCTTT. Its protein product is CASRQTELNTEAFF.

The gene calls are TRBV19 and TRBJ1-2, with TRBD1 matching 7 bases. Germline trimming cut 5 bases from V and 8 bases from J; bases unmatched to any gene: 8. Germline V gives CDR1 LNHDA, CDR2 SQIVND (reference sequence). The CDR3 length is 13 residues. Written as DNA, the CDR3 is TGTGCCAGTAGTGCAACCCGACAGGGAGGCTACACCTTC. This gives the protein CASSATRQGGYTF.

This chain joins TRBV11-2 and TRBJ1-1; D is undetermined. The V end lost 0 bases, the J end lost 5 bases, and 4 bases lay between the germline ends. This CDR3 is 12 amino acids long. Germline CDR1 is SGHAT and CDR2 is FQNNGV. Written as DNA, the CDR3 is TGTGCCAGCAGCTTAGAATATACTGAAGCTTTCTTT. Translated, it gives CASSLEYTEAFF.

The CDR3 DNA sequence: TGTGCCAGCATCCCGACGGGAGGGCCTTCCGGTGAGCAGTTCTTC. It codes for CASIPTGGPSGEQFF. This chain connects TRBV7-9 to TRBJ2-1; 8 positions agree with TRBD2. J lost 9 bases, V lost 7 bases, and 14 bases had no gene match. The CDR3 length is 15 residues. Germline V CDR1 and CDR2: SEHNR, FQNEAQ (reference sequence).

V is TRBV7-2 and J is TRBJ2-5; 8 bases fit TRBD1. The CDR3 is 14 amino acids. Germline V gene data show CDR1 as SGHTA and CDR2 as FQGNSA. J lost 2 bases, V lost 5 bases, and 4 bases had no gene match. The CDR3 loop is CASSPRTGQETQYF. CDR3 nucleotides: TGTGCCAGCAGCCCCAGGACAGGGCAAGAGACCCAGTACTTC.

In its sample, this clone is medium-sized. Other DNA sequences of this sample code for an identical CDR3. V is TRBV9 and J is TRBJ2-5, with no clear D. From germline, CDR1 is SGDLS and CDR2 YYNGEE. The length of the CDR3 is 15 residues. Trimming took 0 bases from V and 4 from J, leaving 13 bases between them. The CDR3 DNA reads as TGTGCCAGCAGCGTAGATTCCGGCGCAGGAGAGACCCAGTACTTC. Amino acids: CASSVDSGAGETQYF.

This rearrangement joins TRBV3-1 (or the pseudogene TRBV3-2) to TRBJ2-7, with 7 bases identical to TRBD2. J lost 7 bases, V lost 4 bases, and 10 bases had no gene match. In germline, CDR1 is LGHDT, CDR2 YNNKEL (reference sequence). The CDR3 has 14 amino acids. The DNA for the CDR3 is TGTGCCAGCAGCCCGGGGACTACTCGGGGAGAGCAGTACTTC. Translated: CASSPGTTRGEQYF.

V is TRBV5-5 and J is TRBJ2-1, with D perhaps TRBD2 (6 bases). This CDR3 is built from 12 residues. CDR1 is SGHKS and CDR2 is YYEKEE in the germline V gene (reference sequence). V dropped 3 bases and J dropped 9 bases, with 10 bases sitting between them. CDR3 loop: CASSSTSFEQFF. In DNA, the CDR3 is TGTGCCAGCAGCTCGACTAGTTTTGAGCAGTTCTTC.

The V and J genes are TRBV28 and TRBJ2-7; 11 nucleotides align to TRBD2. The CDR3 loop spans 14 amino acids. Looked up from germline, CDR1 is MDHEN and CDR2 is SYDVKM. V shed 6 bases, J shed 3 bases, and the junction held 4 bases outside the gene matches. Written as DNA, the CDR3 is TGTGCCAGCAGCCGACTAGCGGGGAGCTACGAGCAGTACTTC. It specifies CASSRLAGSYEQYF.

This chain connects TRBV28 to TRBJ2-5; 7 bases are shared with TRBD2. The CDR3 covers 15 residues. V gave up 2 bases and J gave up 2 bases; unmatched junction bases: 5. Per the germline V gene, CDR1 is MDHEN and CDR2 is SYDVKM. The CDR3 sequence is CASSLVGGGQETQYF. The CDR3, as DNA: TGTGCCAGCAGTTTAGTGGGCGGGGGACAAGAGACCCAGTACTTC. The variable domain in full, with the rest retrieved from reference TRBV28 and TRBJ2-5, is DVKVTQSSRYLVKRTGEKVFLECVQDMDHENMFWYRQDPGLGLRLIYFSYDVKMKEKGDIPEGYSVSREKKERFSLILESASTNQTSMYLCASSLVGGGQETQYFGPGTRLLVL.

V is TRBV6-5 and J is TRBJ2-5, with D possibly TRBD1 on 5 matching bases. This CDR3 is 14 amino acids long. Germline V CDR1 and CDR2: MNHEY, SVGAGI. The V end was cut by 7 bases, the J end by 1 base, with 13 bases between. The CDR3 sequence is CASTNRPVQETQYF. The CDR3 DNA is TGTGCCAGCACTAACAGGCCAGTCCAAGAGACCCAGTACTTC.

The chain employs TRBV28 and TRBJ2-7; 11 positions agree with TRBD2. Germline CDR1 and CDR2: MDHEN and SYDVKM. The length of the CDR3 is 15 residues. Trimming cost V 6 bases and J 2 bases; bases outside gene matches: 6. CDR3 coding DNA: TGTGCCAGCAGATCCGGACTAGCGGGTGCCTACGAGCAGTACTTC. Translating it yields CASRSGLAGAYEQYF. Together with reference TRBV28 and TRBJ2-7, the CDR3 gives the full variable domain: DVKVTQSSRYLVKRTGEKVFLECVQDMDHENMFWYRQDPGLGLRLIYFSYDVKMKEKGDIPEGYSVSREKKERFSLILESASTNQTSMYLCASRSGLAGAYEQYFGPGTRLTVT.

The genes are TRBV7-9 and TRBJ2-7; 8 bases map to TRBD1. The germline V gene has CDR1 SEHNR and CDR2 FQNEAQ (reference sequence). After removal of 4 bases from V and 5 bases from J, the junction contained 1 base not matched to a gene. The CDR3 runs to 12 residues. CDR3 sequence: CASSWTGNEQYF. CDR3 bases: TGTGCCAGCAGCTGGACAGGGAACGAGCAGTACTTC.

This sequence joins TRBV5-1 and TRBJ2-7; D possibly corresponds to TRBD1 (6 bases). Deletions cut 0 bases from V and 5 bases from J, with 12 bases between. The CDR3 is 14 amino acids. The germline V gene has CDR1 SGHRS and CDR2 YFSETQ. CDR3 DNA sequence: TGCGCCAGCAGCTTGGCACAGGGTAAGAACGAGCAGTACTTC. Encoded protein: CASSLAQGKNEQYF. Variable domain in full (rest from reference TRBV5-1 and TRBJ2-7): KAGVTQTPRYLIKTRGQQVTLSCSPISGHRSVSWYQQTPGQGLQFLFEYFSETQRNKGNFPGRFSGRQFSNSRSEMNVSTLELGDSALYLCASSLAQGKNEQYFGPGTRLTVT.

The J gene is TRBJ1-4, the V gene TRBV18; a possible D gene is TRBD1 (5 bases). Germline CDR1 KGHSH, CDR2 LQKENI. This CDR3 spans 13 amino acids. Deletions cut 2 bases from V and 11 bases from J, with 12 bases between. CDR3 amino acids: CASSPLTENKLFF. The CDR3, as DNA: TGTGCCAGCTCACCATTGACAGAGAATAAACTGTTTTTT.

The genes are TRBV6-5 and TRBJ2-5; 8 bases line up with TRBD2. Germline V gene data show CDR1 as MNHEY and CDR2 as SVGAGI. The junction had 6 bases not matched to a gene; V was cut back by 6 bases and J by 0 bases. The CDR3 covers 15 residues. CDR3 bases: TGTGCCAGCAGCCTTAGCGGGGCGTACCAAGAGACCCAGTACTTC. Translating it yields CASSLSGAYQETQYF.

The DNA for the CDR3 is TGTGCCAGCACCGAAGGTACCCCCCGGGTGTTTTTT. Translating gives CASTEGTPRVFF. The chain employs TRBV2 and TRBJ2-2; no reliable D call. V lost 7 bases and J lost 15, with 18 bases in between. This CDR3 has 12 amino acids. CDR1 and CDR2 from the germline V gene are SNHLY and FYNNEI. The entire variable domain, with the rest obtained from reference TRBV2 and TRBJ2-2, is as follows: EPEVTQTPSHQVTQMGQEVILRCVPISNHLYFYWYRQILGQKVEFLVSFYNNEISEKSEIFDDQFSVERPDGSNFTLKIRSTKLEDSAMYFCASTEGTPRVFFGEGSRLTVL.

This chain joins TRBV20-1 and TRBJ1-6; D unclear. The CDR3 is 12 amino acids. The V end was cut by 3 bases, the J end by 8 bases, with 8 bases between. The germline V gene encodes CDR1 DFQATT and CDR2 SNEGSKA (reference sequence). The CDR3: CSASVGDSPLHF. The CDR3 region has the DNA TGCAGTGCTAGTGTCGGGGATTCACCCCTCCACTTT.

In this sample, this clone turned up once. J is TRBJ2-5 and V is TRBV27; TRBD2 agrees at 7 bases. This CDR3 is built from 17 residues. Trimming removed 3 bases from V and 2 bases from J; junction bases left unmatched: 12. Germline V gene data show CDR1 as MNHEY and CDR2 as SMNVEV (reference sequence). CDR3 residues: CASSFRFGAGVQETQYF. The DNA for the CDR3 is TGTGCCAGCAGTTTTAGATTTGGCGCGGGGGTACAAGAGACCCAGTACTTC.

The CDR3 reads CSDSGRRGRNEQFF. CDR3 bases: TGCAGTGATAGTGGGCGGAGAGGTCGGAATGAGCAGTTCTTC. The chain uses TRBV20-1 and TRBJ2-1; D remains ambiguous. The CDR3 totals 14 residues. Germline CDR1 reads DFQATT; CDR2 reads SNEGSKA (reference sequence). V was clipped by 7 bases and J by 7 bases, with 20 bases between them.

The chain combines TRBV7-8 with TRBJ2-7; maybe TRBD1 (6 bases). Germline V gene data show CDR1 as SGHVS and CDR2 as FQNEAQ. Trimming left V 5 bases short and J 3 bases short, with 14 bases between. The CDR3 is made up of 14 amino acids. CDR3 sequence reads: CASSPWGQRYEQYF. DNA for the CDR3: TGTGCCAGCAGCCCGTGGGGGCAGCGCTACGAGCAGTACTTC.

V usage is TRBV27 and J usage is TRBJ2-1; 8 nucleotides line up with TRBD2. CDR1 and CDR2 from the germline V gene are MNHEY and SMNVEV (reference sequence). J lost 5 bases, V lost 5 bases, and 20 bases had no gene match. The CDR3 consists of 19 residues. Written as DNA, the CDR3 is TGTGCCAGCAGTCCCCGAGGCAGCCTTAGGCTAGCGGGTGACAATGAGCAGTTCTTC. The encoded protein is CASSPRGSLRLAGDNEQFF.

This clone was counted a few times. The V and J genes are TRBV20-1 and TRBJ2-3; 9 bases are shared with TRBD2. The CDR3 consists of 17 residues. Germline assignment: CDR1 DFQATT and CDR2 SNEGSKA (reference sequence). Trimming took 3 bases from V and 0 from J; bases not matched to a gene: 10. In DNA, the CDR3 is TGCAGTGCTAGTGGGCTAGCGGGGAGATCTAGCACAGATACGCAGTATTTT. Its translation is CSASGLAGRSSTDTQYF.